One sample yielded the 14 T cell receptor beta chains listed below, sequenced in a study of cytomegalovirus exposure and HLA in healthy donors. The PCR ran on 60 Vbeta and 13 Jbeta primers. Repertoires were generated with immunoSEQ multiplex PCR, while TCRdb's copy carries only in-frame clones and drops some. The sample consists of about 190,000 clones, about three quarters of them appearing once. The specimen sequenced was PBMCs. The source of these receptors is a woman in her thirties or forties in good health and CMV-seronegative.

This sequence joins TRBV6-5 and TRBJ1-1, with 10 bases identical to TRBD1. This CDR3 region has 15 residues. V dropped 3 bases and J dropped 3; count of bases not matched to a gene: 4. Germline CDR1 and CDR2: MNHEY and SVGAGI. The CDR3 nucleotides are TGTGCCAGCAGTTATCGTGGGACAGGGGACACTGAAGCTTTCTTT. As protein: CASSYRGTGDTEAFF.

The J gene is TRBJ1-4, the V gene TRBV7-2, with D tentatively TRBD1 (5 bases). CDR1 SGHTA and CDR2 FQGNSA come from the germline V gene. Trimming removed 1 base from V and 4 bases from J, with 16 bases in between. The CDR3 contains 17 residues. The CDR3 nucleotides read TGTGCCAGCAGCTTAGGAATGGGAGCCGGGGGTAATGAAAAACTGTTTTTT. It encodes CASSLGMGAGGNEKLFF.

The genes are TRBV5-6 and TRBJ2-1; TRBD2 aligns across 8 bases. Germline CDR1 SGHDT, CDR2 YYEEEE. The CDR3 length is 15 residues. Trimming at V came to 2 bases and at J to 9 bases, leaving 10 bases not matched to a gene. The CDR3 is CASSLGTRLSSEQFF. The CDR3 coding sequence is TGTGCCAGCAGCTTAGGGACTAGGTTGTCTAGTGAGCAGTTCTTC.

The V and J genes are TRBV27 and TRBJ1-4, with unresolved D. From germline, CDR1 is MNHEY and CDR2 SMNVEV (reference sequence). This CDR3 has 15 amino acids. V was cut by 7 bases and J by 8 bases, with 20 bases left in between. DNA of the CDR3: TGTGCCAGCACTGCTAATAGCCGACGGGGAGAAAAACTGTTTTTT. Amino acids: CASTANSRRGEKLFF.

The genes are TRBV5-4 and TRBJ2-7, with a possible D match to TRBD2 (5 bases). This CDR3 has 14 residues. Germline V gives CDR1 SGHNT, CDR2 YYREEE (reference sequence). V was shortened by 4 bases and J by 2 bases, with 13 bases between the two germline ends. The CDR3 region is CASSGRTGAYEQYF. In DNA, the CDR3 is TGTGCCAGCAGCGGCCGGACTGGGGCCTACGAGCAGTACTTC.

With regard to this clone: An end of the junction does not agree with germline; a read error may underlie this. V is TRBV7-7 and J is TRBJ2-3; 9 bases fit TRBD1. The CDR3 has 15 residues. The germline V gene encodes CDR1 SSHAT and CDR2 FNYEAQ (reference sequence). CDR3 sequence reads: CASSKGQGLTDTQYF. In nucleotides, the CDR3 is TGTGCTAGCAGCAAGGGACAGGGACTAACAGATACGCAGTATTTT.

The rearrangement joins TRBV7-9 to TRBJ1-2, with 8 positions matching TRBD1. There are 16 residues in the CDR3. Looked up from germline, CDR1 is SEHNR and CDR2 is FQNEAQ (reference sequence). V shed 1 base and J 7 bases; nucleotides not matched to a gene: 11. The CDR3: CASSLGGLQGARGYTF. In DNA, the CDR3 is TGTGCCAGCAGCTTAGGAGGCCTTCAGGGGGCGCGTGGCTACACCTTC.

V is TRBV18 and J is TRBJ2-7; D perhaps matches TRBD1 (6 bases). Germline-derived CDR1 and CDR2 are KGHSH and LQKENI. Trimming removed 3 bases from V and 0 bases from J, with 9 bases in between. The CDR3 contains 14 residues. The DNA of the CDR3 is TGTGCCAGCTCACCCGACAGGCACTCCTACGAGCAGTACGTC. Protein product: CASSPDRHSYEQYV.

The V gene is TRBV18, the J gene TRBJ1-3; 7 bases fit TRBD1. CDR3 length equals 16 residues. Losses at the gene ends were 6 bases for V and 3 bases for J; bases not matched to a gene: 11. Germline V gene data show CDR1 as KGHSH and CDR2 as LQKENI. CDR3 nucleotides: TGTGCCAGCTCCCCCGACAGGGAGATGAGTGGAAACACCATATATTTT. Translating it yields CASSPDREMSGNTIYF.

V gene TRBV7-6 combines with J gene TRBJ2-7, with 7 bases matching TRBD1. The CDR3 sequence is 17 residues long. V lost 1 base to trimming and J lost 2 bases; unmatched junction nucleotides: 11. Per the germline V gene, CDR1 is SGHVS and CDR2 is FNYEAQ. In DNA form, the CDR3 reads TGTGCCAGCAGCTTAGGAGGGGGCGGGCTAGCTACCTACGAGCAGTACTTC. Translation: CASSLGGGGLATYEQYF.

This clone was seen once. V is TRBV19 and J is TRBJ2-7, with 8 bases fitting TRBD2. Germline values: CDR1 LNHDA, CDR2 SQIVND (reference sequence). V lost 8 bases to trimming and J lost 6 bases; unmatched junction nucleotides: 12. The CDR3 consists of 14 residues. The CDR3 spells CASAVGAGAVEQYV. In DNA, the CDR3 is TGTGCCAGTGCCGTTGGAGCGGGAGCGGTCGAGCAGTACGTC.

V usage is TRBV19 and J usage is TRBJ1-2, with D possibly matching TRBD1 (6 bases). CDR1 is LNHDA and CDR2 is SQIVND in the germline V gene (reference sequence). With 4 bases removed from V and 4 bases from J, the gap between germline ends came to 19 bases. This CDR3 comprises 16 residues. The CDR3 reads CASSTNRAPEVYGYTF. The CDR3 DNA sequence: TGTGCCAGTAGTACGAACAGGGCCCCCGAGGTCTATGGCTACACCTTC.

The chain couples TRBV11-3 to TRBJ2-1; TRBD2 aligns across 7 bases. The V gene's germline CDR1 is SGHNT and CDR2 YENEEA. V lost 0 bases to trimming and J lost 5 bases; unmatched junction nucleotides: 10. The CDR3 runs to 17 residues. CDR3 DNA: TGTGCCAGCAGCTTAGATGCGAGGACTAGACTCCACAATGAGCAGTTCTTC. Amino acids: CASSLDARTRLHNEQFF.

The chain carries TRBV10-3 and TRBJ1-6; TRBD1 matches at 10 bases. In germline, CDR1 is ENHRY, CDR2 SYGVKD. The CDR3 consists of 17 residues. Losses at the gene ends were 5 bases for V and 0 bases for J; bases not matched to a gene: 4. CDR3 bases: TGTGCCATCAGTCCGGGACAGGGGAGCTCCTATAATTCACCCCTCCACTTT. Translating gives CAISPGQGSSYNSPLHF.